These 13 T cell receptor beta chains originate from one sample sequenced in a study of T cell responses to AZD1222 COVID-19 vaccine. Libraries were prepared by immunoSEQ multiplex PCR; TCRdb keeps only in-frame clonotypes and omits some of them. The table records approximately 150,000 clones, 80% to 90% of them present only once. Here the sequenced sample was peripheral blood, taken on day 0 of AZD1222 vaccination. These TCRs come from an adult in good health.

The chain employs TRBV28 and TRBJ2-6, with 7 bases aligning to TRBD1. CDR1 MDHEN and CDR2 SYDVKM come from the germline V gene. The J segment lost 0 bases and the V segment lost 6 bases, leaving 11 bases of the junction unmatched. The CDR3 sequence is 18 residues long. The CDR3 DNA reads as TGTGCCAGCAGACTCTCCCGGGACAGATCCTCTGGGGCCAACGTCCTGACTTTC. It yields the protein CASRLSRDRSSGANVLTF. Together with reference TRBV28 and TRBJ2-6, the CDR3 gives the full variable domain: DVKVTQSSRYLVKRTGEKVFLECVQDMDHENMFWYRQDPGLGLRLIYFSYDVKMKEKGDIPEGYSVSREKKERFSLILESASTNQTSMYLCASRLSRDRSSGANVLTFGAGSRLTVL.

This chain links TRBV6-5 with TRBJ1-1; D remains ambiguous. Germline V gene sequence: CDR1 MNHEY, CDR2 SVGAGI. V was pared by 6 bases and J by 1 base, with 9 bases between. The CDR3 runs to 13 residues. The CDR3 loop reads CASSPMSNTEAFF. CDR3 coding DNA: TGTGCCAGCAGCCCGATGTCGAACACTGAAGCTTTCTTT.

The CDR3 sequence is CASSRAGGPRSYNEQFF. CDR3 DNA sequence: TGCGCCAGCAGTAGAGCGGGAGGGCCTCGTTCCTACAATGAGCAGTTCTTC. This sequence joins TRBV10-1 and TRBJ2-1; 10 bases align to TRBD2. After removal of 5 bases from V and 1 base from J, the junction contained 8 bases not matched to a gene. Germline CDR1 WNHNN, CDR2 SYGVQD (reference sequence). CDR3 size: 17 residues.

V usage is TRBV7-2 and J usage is TRBJ1-3; D gene ambiguous. V gave up 1 base and J gave up 2 bases, with 6 bases separating them. CDR3 size: 14 residues. From germline, CDR1 is SGHTA and CDR2 FQGNSA. CDR3 DNA sequence: TGTGCCAGCAGCTTAGGACTTACTGGAAACACCATATATTTT. This encodes CASSLGLTGNTIYF. Supplemented by reference TRBV7-2 and TRBJ1-3, the full variable domain reads GAGVSQSPSNKVTEKGKDVELRCDPISGHTALYWYRQSLGQGLEFLIYFQGNSAPDKSGLPSDRFSAERTGGSVSTLTIQRTQQEDSAVYLCASSLGLTGNTIYFGEGSWLTVV.

This clone showed up just a few times. The chain carries TRBV28 and TRBJ1-6; 11 bases fit TRBD1. In germline, CDR1 is MDHEN, CDR2 SYDVKM. The CDR3 totals 15 residues. Germline trimming cut 2 bases from V and 10 bases from J; bases unmatched to any gene: 4. The CDR3 DNA reads TGTGCCAGCAGTTTAGGACAGGGGGCAGACTCACCCCTCCACTTT. Protein sequence: CASSLGQGADSPLHF.

The genes are TRBV15 and TRBJ2-1; a weak D match, TRBD1 (6 bases). The CDR3 runs to 12 residues. V was trimmed by 2 bases and J by 11 bases, leaving 10 bases between them. Germline V lookup: CDR1 LNHNV, CDR2 YYDKDF (reference sequence). The CDR3 spells CATSRSQGKQFF. CDR3 DNA sequence: TGTGCCACCAGCAGAAGTCAGGGGAAGCAGTTCTTC.

The chain recombines TRBV9 with TRBJ2-3, with 9 bases that match TRBD2. Germline CDR1 SGDLS, CDR2 YYNGEE. The CDR3 is 16 amino acids. The J segment lost 3 bases and the V segment lost 2 bases, leaving 7 bases of the junction unmatched. The CDR3 region is CASSVLSGRSTDTQYF. DNA for the CDR3: TGTGCCAGCAGCGTGCTTAGCGGGAGAAGTACAGATACGCAGTATTTT.

The chain recombines TRBV5-1 with TRBJ2-7, with 14 bases aligning to TRBD2. The length of the CDR3 is 17 residues. Germline V gene lookup returns CDR1 SGHRS and CDR2 YFSETQ. V shed 3 bases, J shed 2 bases, and the junction held 7 bases outside the gene matches. CDR3 region: CASSSTGGLAGAYEQYF. CDR3 bases: TGCGCCAGCAGCTCCACGGGGGGACTAGCGGGGGCCTACGAGCAGTACTTC. The whole variable domain, filled in from reference TRBV5-1 and TRBJ2-7, reads KAGVTQTPRYLIKTRGQQVTLSCSPISGHRSVSWYQQTPGQGLQFLFEYFSETQRNKGNFPGRFSGRQFSNSRSEMNVSTLELGDSALYLCASSSTGGLAGAYEQYFGPGTRLTVT.

This clone was counted between two and nine times. V is TRBV5-8 and J is TRBJ1-1; no definite D call. This CDR3 has 12 amino acids. CDR1 and CDR2 from the germline V gene are SGHTS and YDEGEE. Trimming removed 5 bases at V and 8 bases at J, with 13 bases between. The CDR3 coding sequence is TGTGCCAGCAGGCCGACATTTTGGGAAGCTTTCTTT. Its protein product is CASRPTFWEAFF.

This chain uses TRBV23-1 with TRBJ2-1; TRBD1 is a possible D gene (5 bases). TRBV23-1 is labeled an ORF, and its function is uncertain. The ends were cut back, 8 bases at V and 5 bases at J, with 13 bases in the middle. The CDR3 runs 13 residues. CDR3 protein: CASDWGKNNEQFF. In nucleotides, the CDR3 is TGCGCCAGCGACTGGGGCAAGAACAATGAGCAGTTCTTC.

This clone came up once. The CDR3: CASSLSQKEKLFF. For the CDR3, the DNA is TGTGCCAGCAGTTTATCACAGAAAGAAAAACTGTTTTTT. V gene TRBV12-3 or TRBV12-4 combines with J gene TRBJ1-4; D uncertain. CDR3 size: 13 residues. V was clipped by 2 bases and J by 8 bases, with 9 bases between them.

The chain carries TRBV12-3 or TRBV12-4 and TRBJ2-3, with D unclear. The CDR3 is 12 residues long. The germline V and J ends were trimmed by 2 bases and 14 bases, with 14 bases remaining between them. CDR3 in DNA: TGTGCCAGCAGTTTAAGTCAAGTCGAGGTGTATTTT. Protein product: CASSLSQVEVYF.

The J gene is TRBJ2-5, the V gene TRBV7-2; no clear D. Between the trimmed V and J ends, which lost 3 bases and 2 bases, there was a span of 13 bases. The CDR3 has 15 amino acids. Germline V gives CDR1 SGHTA, CDR2 FQGNSA. This CDR3 is CASSFIGRLQETQYF. The CDR3 DNA is TGTGCCAGCAGCTTTATAGGGCGGTTACAAGAGACCCAGTACTTC. Complete variable domain (other parts from reference TRBV7-2 and TRBJ2-5): GAGVSQSPSNKVTEKGKDVELRCDPISGHTALYWYRQSLGQGLEFLIYFQGNSAPDKSGLPSDRFSAERTGGSVSTLTIQRTQQEDSAVYLCASSFIGRLQETQYFGPGTRLLVL.